The TCR beta chain described here comes from a study of blood T cell repertoires in COVID-19. Study context: Acute-phase and convalescent COVID-19 samples originated in the United States, Italy and Spain. Sample material is recorded as cDNA or gDNA derived from T cells, B-cell-depleted T cells, or PBMCs.

Authors' data handling: Reference gene primer amplification gave estimated nucleated cell counts. Produced via immunoSEQ multiplex PCR; TCRdb's table is partial and in-frame only. That table furnishes V, J and clone size, whereas the DNA furnished D and trimming. The sample shows more than 110,000 clones, approximately 84% of them seen only once. The sample consisted of peripheral blood. The receptor's source is a human donor in a cohort sampled during active COVID-19.

Here the CDR3 DNA reads TGTGCCAGCAGTTCTGGGCCCATAATTAAAACTGAAGCTTTCTTT. Translated: CASSSGPIIKTEAFF. This chain links TRBV6-5 with TRBJ1-1; D is undetermined. This CDR3 comprises 15 residues. Trimming left V 4 bases short and J 5 bases short, with 17 bases between. Germline assignment: CDR1 MNHEY and CDR2 SVGAGI.